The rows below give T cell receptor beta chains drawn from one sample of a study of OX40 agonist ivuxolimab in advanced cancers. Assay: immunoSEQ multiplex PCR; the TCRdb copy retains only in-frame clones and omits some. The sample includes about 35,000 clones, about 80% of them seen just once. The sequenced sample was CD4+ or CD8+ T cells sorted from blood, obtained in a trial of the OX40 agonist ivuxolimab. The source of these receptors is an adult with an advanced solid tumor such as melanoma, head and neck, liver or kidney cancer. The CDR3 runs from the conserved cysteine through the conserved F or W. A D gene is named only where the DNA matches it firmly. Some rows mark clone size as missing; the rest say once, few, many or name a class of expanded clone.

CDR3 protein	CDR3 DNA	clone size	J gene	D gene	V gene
CASSPGTPGTGELFF	TGTGCCAGCTCACCCGGGACCCCCGGCACCGGGGAGCTGTTTTTT	.	TRBJ2-2	.	TRBV18
CASSESRDLNTEAFF	TGTGCCAGCAGTGAATCCCGGGACCTGAACACTGAAGCTTTCTTT	.	TRBJ1-1	.	TRBV25-1
CASSLGGLTYGYTF	TGTGCCAGCAGCTTGGGTGGGTTAACTTATGGCTACACCTTC	.	TRBJ1-2	.	TRBV5-6
CASSIRQNTEAFF	TGTGCCAGTAGTATCAGACAGAACACTGAAGCTTTCTTT	.	TRBJ1-1	.	TRBV19
CASSLVPSTDTQYF	TGTGCCAGCAGCTTAGTCCCTAGCACAGATACGCAGTATTTT	few	TRBJ2-3	.	TRBV7-6
CAISEGDARDGYTF	TGTGCCATCAGTGAAGGGGATGCAAGGGATGGCTACACCTTC	once	TRBJ1-2	.	TRBV10-3
CAWSWQGRTDTQYF	TGTGCCTGGAGCTGGCAGGGGAGGACCGATACGCAGTATTTT	.	TRBJ2-3	.	TRBV30
CASSPQPTVQETQYF	TGTGCCAGCAGCCCTCAACCGACAGTACAAGAGACCCAGTACTTC	.	TRBJ2-5	.	TRBV2
CASSVETANTEAFF	TGTGCCAGCAGCGTAGAGACGGCGAACACTGAAGCTTTCTTT	.	TRBJ1-1	.	TRBV9
CSATRQGTGNTIYF	TGCAGCGCCACCCGACAGGGGACTGGAAACACCATATATTTT	.	TRBJ1-3	TRBD1	TRBV29-1
CASSLGTGGGNEQFF	TGTGCCAGCAGCCTGGGGACAGGGGGAGGGAATGAGCAGTTCTTC	.	TRBJ2-1	TRBD1	TRBV7-9
CASSMAGGYTEAFF	TGTGCCAGTAGTATGGCAGGGGGGTACACTGAAGCTTTCTTT	.	TRBJ1-1	TRBD1	TRBV19
CASSYGALRGTEAFF	TGTGCCAGCAGTTACGGAGCCCTGAGGGGCACTGAAGCTTTCTTT	.	TRBJ1-1	.	TRBV6-6
CASSAPVGLTEAFF	TGTGCCAGCAGCGCCCCAGTAGGGTTGACTGAAGCTTTCTTT	.	TRBJ1-1	.	TRBV9
CASSYPGQGTDTQYF	TGTGCCAGCAGCTACCCGGGACAGGGAACAGATACGCAGTATTTT	few	TRBJ2-3	TRBD1	TRBV7-2
CASSAQGIYGYTF	TGTGCCAGCAGCGCTCAGGGAATCTATGGCTACACCTTC	.	TRBJ1-2	.	TRBV11-2
CASSVSIGTGVSPLHF	TGTGCCAGCAGCGTATCGATCGGGACAGGGGTTTCACCCCTCCACTTT	.	TRBJ1-6	TRBD1	TRBV9
CASSEARTGNQPQHF	TGTGCCAGCAGTGAAGCGAGGACGGGAAATCAGCCCCAGCATTTT	few	TRBJ1-5	.	TRBV2
CASSESLGRTLNSNQPQHF	TGTGCCAGCAGTGAAAGCCTCGGACGGACCTTGAATAGCAATCAGCCCCAGCATTTT	.	TRBJ1-5	.	TRBV6-1
CASSLGLYNEQFF	TGTGCCAGCAGCTTAGGACTATACAATGAGCAGTTCTTC	.	TRBJ2-1	.	TRBV11-2
CASSSSTLYGYTF	TGTGCCAGCAGTTCGTCCACACTCTATGGCTACACCTTC	.	TRBJ1-2	.	TRBV27
CASSQGVGGARYEQYF	TGCGCCAGCAGCCAAGGAGTCGGGGGAGCGAGGTACGAGCAGTACTTC	.	TRBJ2-7	.	TRBV4-1